The clone carrying this T cell receptor (beta chain) was seen only a few times. This entry is derived from a study of blood T cell repertoires in COVID-19. Study-level background: The United States, Italy and Spain supplied acute and convalescent COVID-19 samples. PBMCs, B-cell-depleted T cells, or T cells were the source of the cDNA or gDNA that made up the material.

Authors' processing steps: Amplification of reference gene primers provided the estimated nucleated cell counts. The data were produced by immunoSEQ multiplex PCR, yet TCRdb's version contains in-frame clones alone and is incomplete. V, J and clone size are those of that table, while D and trimming were read from the DNA. The sample lists hundreds of thousands of clones; around nine tenths were seen once. V dropped 3 bases and J dropped 2 bases, with 10 bases sitting between them. The CDR3 is 15 amino acids. CDR1 and CDR2 from the germline V gene are SEHNR and FQNEAQ (reference sequence). The clonotype was recovered from a woman aged 18 to 35 who had recovered from COVID-19. Sequencing input: peripheral blood. The V gene is TRBV7-9, the J gene TRBJ1-4, with D maybe TRBD1 (6 bases). The CDR3 nucleotides are TGTGCCAGCAGCTTCCCACAGGGTACTAATGAAAAACTGTTTTTT. The encoded protein is CASSFPQGTNEKLFF. Drawing the rest from reference TRBV7-9 and TRBJ1-4, the complete variable domain is DTGVSQNPRHKITKRGQNVTFRCDPISEHNRLYWYRQTLGQGPEFLTYFQNEAQLEKSRLLSDRFSAERPKGSFSTLEIQRTEQGDSAMYLCASSFPQGTNEKLFFGSGTQLSVL.